The 29 T cell receptor beta chains presented below share a single source sample, sequenced in a study of T cell responses to AZD1222 COVID-19 vaccine. The data were produced by immunoSEQ multiplex PCR, yet TCRdb's version contains in-frame clones alone and is incomplete. The sample lists roughly 130,000 clones, roughly 92% occurring once. This specimen was peripheral blood, taken on day 0 of AZD1222 vaccination. Receptor source: an adult in good health.

V gene TRBV23-1 combines with J gene TRBJ2-3, with 8 bases lining up with TRBD1. TRBV23-1 is marked as an open reading frame, function uncertain. The CDR3 runs to 17 residues. Germline trimming cut 3 bases from V and 5 bases from J; bases unmatched to any gene: 13. The CDR3 loop is CASSQTPARGREDTQYF. In DNA form, the CDR3 reads TGCGCCAGCAGTCAGACCCCGGCCAGGGGGCGCGAAGATACGCAGTATTTT.

The chain employs TRBV7-8 and TRBJ1-1; D call uncertain. The CDR3 is 14 amino acids. Trimming took 5 bases from V and 0 from J, leaving 10 bases between them. Germline-derived CDR1 and CDR2 are SGHVS and FQNEAQ. The CDR3 sequence: CASSPFEVNTEAFF. CDR3 bases: TGTGCCAGCAGCCCCTTCGAGGTGAACACTGAAGCTTTCTTT.

This chain uses TRBV18 with TRBJ1-5; no definite D call. Trimming left V 2 bases short and J 4 bases short, with 12 bases between. Germline CDR1 KGHSH, CDR2 LQKENI. This CDR3 is 15 amino acids long. This chain's CDR3 is CASSPGLGMNQPQHF. The CDR3 DNA reads TGTGCCAGCTCACCAGGGCTCGGAATGAATCAGCCCCAGCATTTT.

This clone came up once. The rearrangement uses TRBV28 and TRBJ1-6, with TRBD1 as a possible D gene (5 bases). The CDR3 spans 18 residues. The V and J ends lost 3 bases and 0 bases respectively, with 15 bases between them. Germline values: CDR1 MDHEN, CDR2 SYDVKM. In nucleotides, the CDR3 is TGTGCCAGCAGTTTGGGGGGTAGGAGGAGCTCCTATAATTCACCCCTCCACTTT. This sequence encodes CASSLGGRRSSYNSPLHF.

This chain connects TRBV4-3 to TRBJ2-1, with TRBD1 matching 10 bases. Per the germline V gene, CDR1 is LGHNA and CDR2 is YSLEER. V trimming: 6 bases; J trimming: 8 bases; junction bases outside the gene matches: 7. There are 14 residues in the CDR3. CDR3 protein: CASRRTGGRDEQFF. In nucleotides, the CDR3 is TGCGCCAGCAGACGGACAGGGGGGAGGGATGAGCAGTTCTTC.

This chain links TRBV5-1 with TRBJ2-2; D might be TRBD1 (5 bases). The ends were cut back, 4 bases at V and 5 bases at J, with 18 bases in the middle. This CDR3 is 16 amino acids long. The V gene's germline CDR1 is SGHRS and CDR2 YFSETQ. CDR3 sequence reads: CASSQGAYTDTGELFF. CDR3 coding DNA: TGCGCCAGCAGCCAAGGGGCCTACACTGATACCGGGGAGCTGTTTTTT.

The V gene is TRBV13, the J gene TRBJ1-6; TRBD1 matches at 10 bases. V was clipped by 4 bases and J by 7 bases; unmatched bases: 1. Germline V gives CDR1 PRHDT, CDR2 FYEKMQ (reference sequence). This CDR3 comprises 14 residues. This CDR3 is CASSWGQGNSPLHF. In DNA form, the CDR3 reads TGTGCCAGCAGCTGGGGACAGGGGAATTCACCCCTCCACTTT.

This chain uses TRBV19 with TRBJ1-4, with D maybe TRBD1 (5 bases). The ends were cut back, 1 base at V and 8 bases at J, with 5 bases in the middle. The length of the CDR3 is 12 residues. Germline CDR1 and CDR2: LNHDA and SQIVND (reference sequence). The CDR3 protein is CASSIGGEKLFF. CDR3 DNA: TGTGCCAGTAGTATAGGGGGGGAAAAACTGTTTTTT.

This chain links TRBV7-9 with TRBJ1-2, with 11 bases fitting TRBD1. The V gene's germline CDR1 is SEHNR and CDR2 FQNEAQ (reference sequence). The CDR3 loop spans 15 amino acids. V lost 5 bases and J lost 6; bases outside the gene matches: 8. The CDR3 nucleotides read TGTGCCAGCAGCCCTTCCGGGACAGGGGGTCATGGCTACACCTTC. Translation gives CASSPSGTGGHGYTF.

The gene calls are TRBV19 and TRBJ2-5; D could derive from TRBD1 or TRBD2 (5 bases each). The CDR3 covers 15 residues. The germline CDR1 and CDR2 sequences are LNHDA and SQIVND (reference sequence). V was trimmed by 2 bases and J by 0 bases, leaving 10 bases between them. Written as DNA, the CDR3 is TGTGCCAGTAGTATACGGGGACCCTACCAAGAGACCCAGTACTTC. Its protein product is CASSIRGPYQETQYF. The whole variable domain, remainder taken from reference TRBV19 and TRBJ2-5, is DGGITQSPKYLFRKEGQNVTLSCEQNLNHDAMYWYRQDPGQGLRLIYYSQIVNDFQKGDIAEGYSVSREKKESFPLTVTSAQKNPTAFYLCASSIRGPYQETQYFGPGTRLLVL.

This CDR3 is CASSSLTGTYEQYF. As DNA, the CDR3 is TGTGCCAGCAGTTCTCTGACAGGGACCTACGAGCAGTACTTC. The gene calls are TRBV6-5 and TRBJ2-7, with 7 bases lining up with TRBD1. The V and J ends lost 4 bases and 2 bases, in that order; junction bases with no gene match: 5. Germline V gene sequence: CDR1 MNHEY, CDR2 SVGAGI. The CDR3 is 14 residues long.

This chain connects TRBV7-6 to TRBJ1-3; D perhaps matches TRBD1 (6 bases). The CDR3 contains 14 residues. The germline CDR1 and CDR2 sequences are SGHVS and FNYEAQ. V lost 1 base and J 3 bases, leaving 7 bases between the germline ends. Written as DNA, the CDR3 is TGTGCCAGCAGCTTAGGGACAGTTGGAAACACCATATATTTT. It is translated as CASSLGTVGNTIYF.

The rearrangement uses TRBV6-2 or TRBV6-3 and TRBJ1-3; D is possibly TRBD1 (5 bases). This CDR3 is built from 14 residues. Trimming cost V 7 bases and J 8 bases, with 18 bases left between them. Germline V gives CDR1 MNHEY, CDR2 SVGEGT. The CDR3 here is CASIPGGIDDTIYF. The CDR3, as DNA: TGTGCCAGCATCCCGGGGGGGATCGACGACACCATATATTTT.

The rearrangement joins TRBV12-3 or TRBV12-4 to TRBJ2-7; 8 bases map to TRBD1. The CDR3 runs to 13 residues. V shed 6 bases and J 7 bases; nucleotides not matched to a gene: 8. CDR3 region: CASRPTGVREQYF. In nucleotides, the CDR3 is TGTGCCAGCAGGCCGACAGGGGTGCGGGAGCAGTACTTC.

This chain uses TRBV6-1 with TRBJ2-3; D uncertain. The germline V gene encodes CDR1 MNHNS and CDR2 SASEGT. CDR3 length: 13 amino acids. The V end was cut by 3 bases, the J end by 2 bases, with 6 bases between. The CDR3, as DNA: TGTGCCAGCAGTGAGCCCCCCACAGATACGCAGTATTTT. This encodes CASSEPPTDTQYF.

CDR3 nucleotides: TGTGCCAGCTCACCACAAGGACAGAGCAATAGCAATCAGCCCCAGCATTTT. This encodes CASSPQGQSNSNQPQHF. The genes are TRBV18 and TRBJ1-5; D may be TRBD1 (6 bases). Trimming removed 1 base from V and 0 bases from J, with 13 bases in between. CDR1 and CDR2 from the germline V gene are KGHSH and LQKENI. There are 17 residues in the CDR3.

V and J are TRBV27 and TRBJ1-5, with unresolved D. The CDR3 runs to 12 residues. V gave up 4 bases and J gave up 5 bases, with 6 bases separating them. Germline-derived CDR1 and CDR2 are MNHEY and SMNVEV (reference sequence). Here the CDR3 reads CASSSSYQPQHF. The CDR3, as DNA: TGTGCCAGCAGTTCCTCCTATCAGCCCCAGCATTTT.

V is TRBV11-2 and J is TRBJ2-1; D is tentatively TRBD1 or TRBD2 (8 bases each). V was shortened by 3 bases and J by 9 bases, with 18 bases between the two germline ends. The CDR3 runs to 15 residues. CDR1 is SGHAT, CDR2 FQNNGV, per germline. The CDR3: CASSFAGGTGGEQFF. CDR3 DNA sequence: TGTGCCAGCAGCTTTGCGGGGGGTACAGGGGGTGAGCAGTTCTTC.

V usage is TRBV20-1 and J usage is TRBJ2-5; tentative D call: TRBD2 (7 bases). Germline V lookup: CDR1 DFQATT, CDR2 SNEGSKA (reference sequence). This CDR3 has 13 amino acids. Trimming stripped 5 bases from V and 4 bases from J, with 14 bases between. CDR3 sequence reads: CSAGGGGPETQYF. Written as DNA, the CDR3 is TGCAGTGCTGGTGGGGGGGGGCCAGAGACCCAGTACTTC.

This clone is a singleton in its sample. V usage is TRBV6-1 and J usage is TRBJ1-1, with D perhaps matching TRBD1 (5 bases). The CDR3 runs to 15 residues. Germline CDR1 reads MNHNS; CDR2 reads SASEGT. Trimming took 2 bases from V and 1 from J, leaving 11 bases between them. CDR3 sequence reads: CASSEFDRPNTEAFF. DNA of the CDR3: TGTGCCAGCAGTGAATTTGACAGACCGAACACTGAAGCTTTCTTT.

The J gene is TRBJ1-1, the V gene TRBV19, with 8 bases matching TRBD1. The CDR3 loop spans 14 amino acids. V lost 4 bases and J lost 6; bases outside the gene matches: 7. Germline loops: CDR1 LNHDA, CDR2 SQIVND (reference sequence). CDR3 amino acids: CASSRQGRSAEAFF. In nucleotides, the CDR3 is TGTGCCAGTAGTAGACAGGGGCGATCGGCTGAAGCTTTCTTT.

V usage is TRBV6-2 or TRBV6-3 and J usage is TRBJ2-5, with 10 bases identical to TRBD1. This CDR3 is built from 15 residues. Unmatched junction bases numbered 6, after V lost 6 bases and J lost 2 bases. Looked up from germline, CDR1 is MNHEY and CDR2 is SVGEGT. The DNA of the CDR3 is TGTGCCAGCAGCGCCGGGACAGGGGATCAAGAGACCCAGTACTTC. Protein product: CASSAGTGDQETQYF.

CDR3 nucleotides: TGTGCCAGCAGCTTGGAAATCGGTTCCAATCAGCCCCAGCATTTT. As protein: CASSLEIGSNQPQHF. J is TRBJ1-5 and V is TRBV5-8; D uncertain. The ends were cut back, 0 bases at V and 3 bases at J, with 10 bases in the middle. The CDR3 runs to 15 residues. The V gene's germline CDR1 is SGHTS and CDR2 YDEGEE.

This chain joins TRBV12-3 or TRBV12-4 and TRBJ1-2; a weak D match, TRBD1 (6 bases). V lost 8 bases and J lost 6, with 16 bases in between. CDR3 length: 13 amino acids. CDR3 nucleotide sequence: TGTGCCAGCCGGTGGGGGGGCACAGATGGCTACACCTTC. Translated: CASRWGGTDGYTF.

The gene calls are TRBV7-9 and TRBJ2-6, with unresolved D. The germline gives CDR1 SEHNR, CDR2 FQNEAQ (reference sequence). The CDR3 is made up of 15 amino acids. The V and J ends lost 5 bases and 1 base respectively, with 9 bases between them. CDR3 nucleotides: TGTGCCAGCAGCCTCGGACCTTCTGGGGCCAACGTCCTGACTTTC. It yields the protein CASSLGPSGANVLTF.

The chain links TRBV5-1 to TRBJ1-1, with TRBD1 matching over 9 bases. J lost 4 bases, V lost 3 bases, and 7 bases had no gene match. Per the germline V gene, CDR1 is SGHRS and CDR2 is YFSETQ. CDR3 size: 15 residues. CDR3 nucleotide sequence: TGCGCCAGCAGCTCGGGACAGGGAGGATTCACTGAAGCTTTCTTT. This codes for CASSSGQGGFTEAFF.

The chain is built from TRBV11-2 and TRBJ1-1; 7 bases agree with TRBD1. V lost 6 bases and J lost 10; bases outside the gene matches: 17. In germline, CDR1 is SGHAT, CDR2 FQNNGV. CDR3 size: 15 residues. The CDR3 DNA reads as TGTGCCAGCAGTCGTAAAACAGGGGATCCCCGCGGAGCTTTCTTT. Translated: CASSRKTGDPRGAFF.

The chain recombines TRBV28 with TRBJ2-1; D not certain. Germline V gene sequence: CDR1 MDHEN, CDR2 SYDVKM. The V gene lost 6 bases and the J gene lost 9 bases, with 9 bases spanning the gap. The CDR3 sequence is 11 residues long. CDR3 protein: CASSFMGEQFF. CDR3 sequence (DNA): TGTGCCAGCAGCTTTATGGGTGAGCAGTTCTTC.

CDR3: CASSEARGLNTEAFF. The CDR3 DNA is TGTGCCAGCAGTGAAGCGCGTGGCCTGAACACTGAAGCTTTCTTT. The chain links TRBV6-1 to TRBJ1-1, with D hard to call. Germline loops: CDR1 MNHNS, CDR2 SASEGT. Deletions cut 0 bases from V and 0 bases from J, with 8 bases between. This CDR3 has 15 residues.